This T cell receptor beta chain was recorded in a study of cytomegalovirus exposure and HLA in healthy donors. Primers: 60 Vbeta forward and 13 Jbeta reverse. Repertoires were generated with immunoSEQ multiplex PCR, while TCRdb's copy carries only in-frame clones and drops some. The sample has 70,000 to 100,000 clones; more than 75% are singletons. The CDR3 runs to 15 residues. Germline V gives CDR1 SGHRS, CDR2 YFSETQ. The V segment lost 5 bases and the J segment 1 base; nucleotides outside the gene matches: 8. The TCR sequence derives from a man aged 18 to 30 in good health and CMV-seronegative. The sequenced sample was PBMCs. V and J are TRBV5-1 and TRBJ1-1; TRBD1 agrees at 7 bases. The CDR3 sequence is CASRGGTGANTEAFF. The CDR3 nucleotides are TGCGCCAGCAGGGGGGGTACAGGGGCGAACACTGAAGCTTTCTTT.